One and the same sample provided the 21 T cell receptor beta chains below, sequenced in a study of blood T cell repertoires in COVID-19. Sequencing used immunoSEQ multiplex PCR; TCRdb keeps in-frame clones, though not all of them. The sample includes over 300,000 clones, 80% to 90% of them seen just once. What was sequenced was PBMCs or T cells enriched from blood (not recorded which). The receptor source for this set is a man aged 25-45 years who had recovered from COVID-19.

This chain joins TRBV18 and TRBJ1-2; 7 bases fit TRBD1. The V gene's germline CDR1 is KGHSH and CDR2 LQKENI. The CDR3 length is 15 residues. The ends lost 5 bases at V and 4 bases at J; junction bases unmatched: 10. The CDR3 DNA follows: TGTGCCAGCTCAGTGACAGGGAGTCGGAGCTATGGCTACACCTTC. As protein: CASSVTGSRSYGYTF.

As DNA, the CDR3 is TGCAGTGCGGGGGGGAGGGCTGAAGCTTTCTTT. It is translated as CSAGGRAEAFF. The rearrangement joins TRBV20-1 to TRBJ1-1, with D possibly matching TRBD1 (5 bases). Germline V CDR1 and CDR2: DFQATT, SNEGSKA (reference sequence). The CDR3 has 11 amino acids. Trimming stripped 6 bases from V and 6 bases from J, with 11 bases between.

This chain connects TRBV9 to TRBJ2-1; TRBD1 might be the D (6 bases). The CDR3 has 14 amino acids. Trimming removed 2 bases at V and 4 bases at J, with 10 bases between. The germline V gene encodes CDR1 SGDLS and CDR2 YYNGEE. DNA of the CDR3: TGTGCCAGCAGCGTCGGGACACCTTACAATGAGCAGTTCTTC. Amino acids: CASSVGTPYNEQFF.

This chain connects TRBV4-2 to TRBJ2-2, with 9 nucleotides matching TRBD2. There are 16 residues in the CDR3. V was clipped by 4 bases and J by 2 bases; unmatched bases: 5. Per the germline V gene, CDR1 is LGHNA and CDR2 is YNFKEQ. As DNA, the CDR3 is TGTGCCAGCAGCCTCTTAGCGGGGGAAAACACCGGGGAGCTGTTTTTT. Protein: CASSLLAGENTGELFF.

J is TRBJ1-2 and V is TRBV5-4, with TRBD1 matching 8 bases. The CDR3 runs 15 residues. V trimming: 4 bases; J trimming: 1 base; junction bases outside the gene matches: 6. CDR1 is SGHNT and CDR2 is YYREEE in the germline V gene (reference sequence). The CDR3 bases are TGTGCCAGCAGCCATCGACAGGGGAATAACTATGGCTACACCTTC. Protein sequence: CASSHRQGNNYGYTF.

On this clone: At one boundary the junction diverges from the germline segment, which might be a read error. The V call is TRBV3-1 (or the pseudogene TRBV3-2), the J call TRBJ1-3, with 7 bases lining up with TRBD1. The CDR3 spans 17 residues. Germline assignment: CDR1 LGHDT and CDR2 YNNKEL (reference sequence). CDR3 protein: CASTQRGLSLSGNTIYF. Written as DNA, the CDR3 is TGTGCCAGCACCCAAAGGGGGCTCTCACTATCTGGAAACACCATATATTTT.

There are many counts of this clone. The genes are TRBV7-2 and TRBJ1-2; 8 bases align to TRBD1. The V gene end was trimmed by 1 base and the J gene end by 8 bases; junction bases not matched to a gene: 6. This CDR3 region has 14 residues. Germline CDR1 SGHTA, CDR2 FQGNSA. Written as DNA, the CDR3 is TGTGCCAGCAGCTTAGAACAGGGGGTAGGAGGCTACACCTTC. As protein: CASSLEQGVGGYTF.

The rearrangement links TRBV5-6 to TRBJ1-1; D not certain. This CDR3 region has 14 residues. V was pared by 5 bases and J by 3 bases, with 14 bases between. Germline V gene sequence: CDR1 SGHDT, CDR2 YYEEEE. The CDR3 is CASSKLPRDTEAFF. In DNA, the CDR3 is TGTGCCAGCAGTAAATTACCGAGGGACACTGAAGCTTTCTTT.

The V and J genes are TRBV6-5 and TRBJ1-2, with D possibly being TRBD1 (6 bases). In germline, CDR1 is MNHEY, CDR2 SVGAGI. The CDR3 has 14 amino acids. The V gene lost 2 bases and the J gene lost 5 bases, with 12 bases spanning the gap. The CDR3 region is CASSYANRVYGYTF. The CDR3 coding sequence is TGTGCCAGCAGTTACGCGAACAGGGTTTATGGCTACACCTTC.

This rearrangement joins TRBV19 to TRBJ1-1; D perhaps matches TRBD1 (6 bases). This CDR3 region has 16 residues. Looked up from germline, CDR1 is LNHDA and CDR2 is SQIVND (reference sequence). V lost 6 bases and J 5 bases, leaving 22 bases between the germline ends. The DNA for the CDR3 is TGTGCCAGTAGGGCCCTTGGCAGGGGCCCGGGGACTGAAGCTTTCTTT. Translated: CASRALGRGPGTEAFF.

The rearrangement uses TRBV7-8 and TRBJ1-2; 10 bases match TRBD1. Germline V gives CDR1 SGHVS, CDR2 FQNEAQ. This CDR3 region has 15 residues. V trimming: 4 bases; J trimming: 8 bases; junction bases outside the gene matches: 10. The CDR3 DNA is TGTGCCAGCAGCTCGCAACCTCGGGACAGGGGCGGCTACACCTTC. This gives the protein CASSSQPRDRGGYTF.

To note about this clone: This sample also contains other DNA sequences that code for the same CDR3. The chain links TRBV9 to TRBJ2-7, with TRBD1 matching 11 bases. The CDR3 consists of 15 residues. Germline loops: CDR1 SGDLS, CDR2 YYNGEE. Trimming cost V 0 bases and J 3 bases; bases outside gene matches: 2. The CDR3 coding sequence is TGTGCCAGCAGCGTAGGGGGGACAGGGGGCTACGAGCAGTACTTC. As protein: CASSVGGTGGYEQYF.

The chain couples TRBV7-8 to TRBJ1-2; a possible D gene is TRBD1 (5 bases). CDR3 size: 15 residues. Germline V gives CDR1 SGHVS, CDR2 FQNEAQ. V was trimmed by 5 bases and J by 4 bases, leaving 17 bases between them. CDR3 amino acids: CASSAGGRNFYGYTF. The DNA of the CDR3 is TGTGCCAGCAGCGCCGGGGGACGGAACTTCTATGGCTACACCTTC.

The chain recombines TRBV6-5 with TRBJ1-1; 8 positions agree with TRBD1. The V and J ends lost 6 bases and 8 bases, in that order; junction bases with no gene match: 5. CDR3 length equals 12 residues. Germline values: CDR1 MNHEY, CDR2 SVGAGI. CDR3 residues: CASSPDRAEAFF. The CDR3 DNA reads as TGTGCCAGCAGCCCGGACAGGGCGGAAGCTTTCTTT.

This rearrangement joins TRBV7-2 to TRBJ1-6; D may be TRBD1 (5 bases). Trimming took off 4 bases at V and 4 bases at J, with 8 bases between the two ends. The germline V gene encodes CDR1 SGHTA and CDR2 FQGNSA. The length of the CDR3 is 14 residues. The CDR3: CASSSSGYNSPLHF. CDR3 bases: TGTGCCAGCAGCTCTTCAGGGTATAATTCACCCCTCCACTTT. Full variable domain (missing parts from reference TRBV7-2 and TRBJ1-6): GAGVSQSPSNKVTEKGKDVELRCDPISGHTALYWYRQSLGQGLEFLIYFQGNSAPDKSGLPSDRFSAERTGGSVSTLTIQRTQQEDSAVYLCASSSSGYNSPLHFGNGTRLTVT.

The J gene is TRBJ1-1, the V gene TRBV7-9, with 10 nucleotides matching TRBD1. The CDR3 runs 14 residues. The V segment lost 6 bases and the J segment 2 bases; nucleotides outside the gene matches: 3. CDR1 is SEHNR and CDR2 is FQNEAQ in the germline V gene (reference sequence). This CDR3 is CASRRDRGNTEAFF. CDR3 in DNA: TGTGCCAGCAGAAGGGACAGGGGAAACACTGAAGCTTTCTTT.

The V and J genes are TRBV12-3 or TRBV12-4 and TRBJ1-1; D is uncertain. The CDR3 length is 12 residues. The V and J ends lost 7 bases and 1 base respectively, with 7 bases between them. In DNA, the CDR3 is TGTGCCAGCATCCGAGGGAACACTGAAGCTTTCTTT. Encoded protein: CASIRGNTEAFF.

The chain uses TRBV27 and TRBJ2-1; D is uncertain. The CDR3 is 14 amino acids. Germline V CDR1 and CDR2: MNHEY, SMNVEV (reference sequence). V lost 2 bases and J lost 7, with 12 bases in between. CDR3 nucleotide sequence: TGTGCCAGCAGTTTAATCGGCGGCTTGAATGAGCAGTTCTTC. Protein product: CASSLIGGLNEQFF.

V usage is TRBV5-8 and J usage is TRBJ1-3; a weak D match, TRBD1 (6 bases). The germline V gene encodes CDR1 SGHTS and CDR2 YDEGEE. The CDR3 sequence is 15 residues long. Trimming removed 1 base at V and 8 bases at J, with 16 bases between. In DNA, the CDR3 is TGTGCCAGCAGCTTGAATGGGGGCGCCGGGGACACCATATATTTT. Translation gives CASSLNGGAGDTIYF.

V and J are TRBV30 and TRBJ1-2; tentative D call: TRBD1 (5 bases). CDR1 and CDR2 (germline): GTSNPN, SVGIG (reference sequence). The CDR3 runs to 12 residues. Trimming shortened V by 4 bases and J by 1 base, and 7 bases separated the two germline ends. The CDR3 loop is CAWMTVNYGYTF. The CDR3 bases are TGTGCCTGGATGACAGTTAACTATGGCTACACCTTC.

CDR3 DNA sequence: TGCGCCAGCAGCCAAGATGAGTTCTCCAACACCATATATTTT. It translates to CASSQDEFSNTIYF. V and J are TRBV4-1 and TRBJ1-3, with D unresolved. Germline CDR1 is MGHRA and CDR2 is YSYEKL. The V and J ends lost 0 bases and 7 bases respectively, with 10 bases between them. CDR3 length: 14 residues.